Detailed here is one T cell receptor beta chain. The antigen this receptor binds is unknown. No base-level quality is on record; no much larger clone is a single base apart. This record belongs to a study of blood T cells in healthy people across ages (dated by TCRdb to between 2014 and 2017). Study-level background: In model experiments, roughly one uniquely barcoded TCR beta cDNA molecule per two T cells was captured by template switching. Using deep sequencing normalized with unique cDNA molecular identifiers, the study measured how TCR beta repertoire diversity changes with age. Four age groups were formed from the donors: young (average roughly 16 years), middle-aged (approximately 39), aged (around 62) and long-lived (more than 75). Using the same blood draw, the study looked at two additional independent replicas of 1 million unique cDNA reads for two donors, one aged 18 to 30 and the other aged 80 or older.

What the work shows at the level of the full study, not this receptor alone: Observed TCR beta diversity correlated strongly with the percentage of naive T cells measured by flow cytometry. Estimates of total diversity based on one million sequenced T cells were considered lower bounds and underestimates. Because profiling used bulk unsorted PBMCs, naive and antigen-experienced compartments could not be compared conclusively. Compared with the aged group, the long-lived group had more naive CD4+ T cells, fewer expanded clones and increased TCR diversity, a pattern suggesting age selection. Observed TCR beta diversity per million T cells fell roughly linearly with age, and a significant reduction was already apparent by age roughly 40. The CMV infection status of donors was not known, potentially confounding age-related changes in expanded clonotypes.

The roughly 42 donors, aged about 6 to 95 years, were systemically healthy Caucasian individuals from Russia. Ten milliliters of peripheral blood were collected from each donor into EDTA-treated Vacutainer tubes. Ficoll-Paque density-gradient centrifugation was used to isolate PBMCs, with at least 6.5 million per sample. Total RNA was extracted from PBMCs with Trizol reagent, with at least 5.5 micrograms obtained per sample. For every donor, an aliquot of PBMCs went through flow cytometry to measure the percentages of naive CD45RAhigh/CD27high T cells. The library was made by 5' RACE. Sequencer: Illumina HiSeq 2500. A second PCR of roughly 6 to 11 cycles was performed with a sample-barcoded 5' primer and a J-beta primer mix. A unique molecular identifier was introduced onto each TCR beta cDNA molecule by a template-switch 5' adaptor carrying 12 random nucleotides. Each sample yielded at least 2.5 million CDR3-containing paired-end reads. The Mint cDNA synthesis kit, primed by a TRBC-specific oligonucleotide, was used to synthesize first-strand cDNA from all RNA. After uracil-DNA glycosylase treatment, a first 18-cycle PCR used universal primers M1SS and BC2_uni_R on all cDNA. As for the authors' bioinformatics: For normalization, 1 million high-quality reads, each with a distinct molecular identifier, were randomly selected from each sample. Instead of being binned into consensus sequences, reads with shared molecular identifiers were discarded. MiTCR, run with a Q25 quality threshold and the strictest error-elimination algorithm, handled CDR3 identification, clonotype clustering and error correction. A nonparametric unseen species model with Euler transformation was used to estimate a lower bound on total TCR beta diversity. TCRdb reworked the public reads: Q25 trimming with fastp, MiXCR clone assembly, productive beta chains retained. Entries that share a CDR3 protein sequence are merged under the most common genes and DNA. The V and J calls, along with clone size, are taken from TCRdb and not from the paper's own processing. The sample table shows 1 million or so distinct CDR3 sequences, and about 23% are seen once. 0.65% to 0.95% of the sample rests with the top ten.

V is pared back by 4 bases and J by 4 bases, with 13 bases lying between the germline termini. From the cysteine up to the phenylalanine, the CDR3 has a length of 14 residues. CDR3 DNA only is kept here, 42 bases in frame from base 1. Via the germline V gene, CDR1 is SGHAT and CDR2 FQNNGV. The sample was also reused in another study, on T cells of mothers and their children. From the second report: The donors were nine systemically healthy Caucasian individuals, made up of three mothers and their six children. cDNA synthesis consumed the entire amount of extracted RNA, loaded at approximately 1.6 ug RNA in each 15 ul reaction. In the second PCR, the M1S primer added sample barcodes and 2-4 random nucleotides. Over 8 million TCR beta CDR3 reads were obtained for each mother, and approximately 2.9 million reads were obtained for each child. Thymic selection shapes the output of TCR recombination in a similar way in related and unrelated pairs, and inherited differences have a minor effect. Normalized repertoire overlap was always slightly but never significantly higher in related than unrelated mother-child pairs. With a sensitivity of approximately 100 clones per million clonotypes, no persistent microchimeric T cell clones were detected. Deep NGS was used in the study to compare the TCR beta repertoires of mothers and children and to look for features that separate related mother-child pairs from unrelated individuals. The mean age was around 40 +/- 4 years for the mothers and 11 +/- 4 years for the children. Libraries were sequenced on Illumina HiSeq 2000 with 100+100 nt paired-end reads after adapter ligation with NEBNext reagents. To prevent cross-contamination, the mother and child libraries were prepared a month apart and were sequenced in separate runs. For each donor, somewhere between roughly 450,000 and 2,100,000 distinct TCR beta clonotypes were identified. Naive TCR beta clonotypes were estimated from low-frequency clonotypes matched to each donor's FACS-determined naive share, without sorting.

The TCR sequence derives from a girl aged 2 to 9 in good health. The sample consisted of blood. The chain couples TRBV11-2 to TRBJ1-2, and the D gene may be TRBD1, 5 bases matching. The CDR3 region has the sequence CASSSYDSPYGYTF. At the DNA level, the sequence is TGTGCCAGCAGCTCATATGACAGCCCCTATGGCTACACCTTC.